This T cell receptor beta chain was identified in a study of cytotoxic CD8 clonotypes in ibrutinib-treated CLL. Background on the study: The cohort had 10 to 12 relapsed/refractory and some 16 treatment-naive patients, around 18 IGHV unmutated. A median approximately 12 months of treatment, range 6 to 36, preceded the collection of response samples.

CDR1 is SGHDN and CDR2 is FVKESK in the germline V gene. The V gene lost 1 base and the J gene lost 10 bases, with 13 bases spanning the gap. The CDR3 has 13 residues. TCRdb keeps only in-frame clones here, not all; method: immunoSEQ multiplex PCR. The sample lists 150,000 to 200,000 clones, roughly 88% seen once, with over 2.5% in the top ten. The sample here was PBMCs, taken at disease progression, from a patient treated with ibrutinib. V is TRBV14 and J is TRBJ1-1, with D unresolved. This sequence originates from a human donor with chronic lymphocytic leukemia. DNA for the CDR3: TGTGCCAGCAGCCAAGGGGGAAGTGGTCGAGCTTTCTTT. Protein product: CASSQGGSGRAFF.